This record looks at one T cell receptor (beta chain) sequence and its context. Its target antigen remains unknown. Base quality data are lacking; no much larger clone is found one base away. This specimen comes from a study of T cell changes during pregnancy in multiple sclerosis (dated 2019 in TCRdb). For context, the study as a whole: The study looked at changes in the T cell repertoire across pregnancy in women with multiple sclerosis.

The germline ends are 11 bases apart after V is trimmed by 0 bases and J by 2 bases. The cysteine opens and the phenylalanine closes a CDR3 of 15 amino acids. Only the CDR3 portion is preserved as DNA: 45 bases, with reading frame beginning at the first base. The germline V gene encodes CDR1 WSHSY and CDR2 SAAADI. Library generation was performed with the immunoSEQ multiplex PCR assay. The table was pulled from immuneACCESS by TCRdb, which kept in-frame rearrangements only. Such tables lose some clones; where checked, under half of the loss comes from unresolved V genes, and the rest has no known cause. This sample holds about 71,000 clones; 90% to 95% were observed only once. 5.3% of the sample goes to the ten largest clones.

This chain joins TRBV10-2 to TRBJ2-7; possibly the D gene is TRBD2, per 6 matching bases. The sequencing here drew on CD8+ T cells from peripheral blood mononuclear cells, taken before pregnancy. The clonotype originates from a female donor with multiple sclerosis, enrolled in a pregnancy study. The DNA sequence is TGCGCCAGCAGTGAGTCCGGACTACTTACCTACGAGCAGTACTTC. The translation is CASSESGLLTYEQYF.